This TCR beta chain originates from a study of spatial heterogeneity in lung cancer. The time point here: sample taken at primary tumor resection. Whole RNA obtained from tumor, nontumor lung or frozen PBMC underwent sequencing without sorting. This clonotype was seen repeatedly, ten times or more. MiXCR, run by TCRdb on the 5' RACE reads, gives a single entry per CDR3 protein. The sample has around 92,000 distinct CDR3 sequences; approximately 12% are singletons. Trimming removed 7 bases at V and 7 bases at J, with 19 bases between. The CDR3 extends over 14 amino acids. Germline CDR1 is SQVTM and CDR2 is ANQGSEA.

V and J are TRBV29-1 and TRBJ2-2; D is perhaps TRBD2 (6 bases). The sequenced sample was PBMCs, obtained at surgery. The receptor was derived from a male donor with early-stage non-small cell lung cancer. CDR3 in amino acids: CSAYGGTFGGELFF. The CDR3 DNA reads as TGCAGCGCCTATGGCGGGACGTTCGGCGGGGAGCTGTTTTTT.